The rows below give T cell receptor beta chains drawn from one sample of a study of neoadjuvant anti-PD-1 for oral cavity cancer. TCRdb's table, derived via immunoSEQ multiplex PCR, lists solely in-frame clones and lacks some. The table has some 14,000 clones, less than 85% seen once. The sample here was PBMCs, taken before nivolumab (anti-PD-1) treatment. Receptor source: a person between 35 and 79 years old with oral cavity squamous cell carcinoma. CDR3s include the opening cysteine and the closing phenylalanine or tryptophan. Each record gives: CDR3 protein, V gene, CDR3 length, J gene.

CASSQEGQAPGYTF TRBV4-1 14 TRBJ1-2
CASSNLNSPLHF TRBV14 12 TRBJ1-6
CASSPGTSGDSAKNIQYF TRBV19 18 TRBJ2-4
CASSQDRAGAQTGELFF TRBV4-1 17 TRBJ2-2
CASSNGGSQETQYF TRBV7-8 14 TRBJ2-5
CASSRDNNHGYTF TRBV14 13 TRBJ1-2
CASSPSTAQGPSGANVLTF TRBV18 19 TRBJ2-6
CASSLGGPVSETQYF TRBV11-2 15 TRBJ2-5
CASSESGGRRGEAEAFF TRBV10-2 17 TRBJ1-1
CASSILLVGNQPQHF TRBV19 15 TRBJ1-5
CASSPLEVIYEQYF TRBV7-9 14 TRBJ2-7
CASSQEGRGVGPQHF TRBV4-1 15 TRBJ1-5
CASGGENNEKLFF TRBV6-5 13 TRBJ1-4
CASRETLGDTEAFF TRBV10-1 14 TRBJ1-1
CASSQEGHIQYF TRBV4-2 12 TRBJ2-4
CASSLTSGATDTQYF TRBV5-4 15 TRBJ2-3
CASIEWVSAPHVELFF TRBV7-9 16 TRBJ1-4
CASSEAPEGSNTEAFF TRBV6-1 16 TRBJ1-1
CASSRDSNNEQFF TRBV5-1 13 TRBJ2-1
CASSQGAGASGNTIYF TRBV4-1 16 TRBJ1-3
CASSVLQGPGGYGYTF TRBV9 16 TRBJ1-2
CSALPGTEAFF TRBV20-1 11 TRBJ1-1
CASSQWLVGELFF TRBV14 13 TRBJ2-2
CASRKSRATNEKLFF TRBV2 15 TRBJ1-4
CASTGQTLTGELFF TRBV5-1 14 TRBJ2-2
CAWSSTGLANYGYTF TRBV30 15 TRBJ1-2
CASSYSREAFF TRBV6-6 11 TRBJ1-1
CASSQELAGVEQFF TRBV4-2 14 TRBJ2-1
CSALLQGYGNTIYF TRBV29-1 14 TRBJ1-3
CASSLEMGQGRETQYF TRBV11-2 16 TRBJ2-5
CASSEGDSLAVLSYEQYF TRBV6-1 18 TRBJ2-7
CASSYSAQSYEQYF TRBV6-5 14 TRBJ2-7
CASSLVASGANTGELFF TRBV5-1 17 TRBJ2-2
CASSQSHVRDYGYTF TRBV4-2 15 TRBJ1-2
CASSRDQGETQYF TRBV7-2 13 TRBJ2-5
CASSSEGGEDRNTIYF TRBV5-6 16 TRBJ1-3
CASSSSTSTSGRNEQFF TRBV4-2 17 TRBJ2-1
CASNSDVDTEAFF TRBV7-9 13 TRBJ1-1
CASSLSSEAFF TRBV28 11 TRBJ1-1
CASMWGEAFF TRBV2 10 TRBJ1-1
CASSPNRDGYTF TRBV5-1 12 TRBJ1-2
CASSLGPPSYEQYF TRBV2 14 TRBJ2-7
CASGRVGGEQYF TRBV6-5 12 TRBJ2-7
CASSANGGQRETQYF TRBV27 15 TRBJ2-5
CASTPGHLNTGELFF TRBV5-1 15 TRBJ2-2
CATSSGRTTDTQYF TRBV15 14 TRBJ2-3
CASSSTAASGNTIYF TRBV7-3 15 TRBJ1-3
CASSLFGATGDGSYEQYF TRBV27 18 TRBJ2-7
CASSTYSRQGTEAFF TRBV9 15 TRBJ1-1
CAISESSWNTEAFF TRBV10-3 14 TRBJ1-1
CASRVNPYGYTF TRBV25-1 12 TRBJ1-2
CASSQVGGMGNQPQHF TRBV4-1 16 TRBJ1-5
CASSTQGARNTEAFF TRBV19 15 TRBJ1-1
CASRPSPTGELFF TRBV2 13 TRBJ2-2
CSVEGKAAHGYTF TRBV29-1 13 TRBJ1-2
CASSLAERGLTEAFF TRBV7-8 15 TRBJ1-1
CSVPGRLAGRFEQFF TRBV29-1 15 TRBJ2-1